This is a list of T cell receptor beta chains from one sample in a study of CD8 T cells in ankylosing spondylitis. TCRdb itself ran the 5' RACE reads through MiXCR, one entry per CDR3 protein. Of a few hundred thousand distinct CDR3 sequences in the sample, roughly 20% are singletons; the top ten hold under 4%. The sample was blood, either unsorted or a sorted T cell fraction (not recorded which). All receptors come from a female donor with ankylosing spondylitis or in good health (not recorded which). CDR3s include the opening cysteine and the closing phenylalanine or tryptophan. D genes are given only for firm matches. For some rows the clone size is stated as once, few or many, or as a class when expanded; others skip it.

v_call	clone_size	j_call	d_call	cdr3_aa	cdr3_nt
TRBV20-1	few	TRBJ2-1	-	CSAPPVGRSSSYNEQFF	TGCAGTGCTCCCCCTGTGGGCAGGTCGAGCTCCTACAATGAGCAGTTCTTC
TRBV29-1	few	TRBJ2-1	TRBD2	CSIKREGARQEQFF	TGCAGCATAAAGCGGGAGGGCGCTCGACAAGAGCAGTTCTTC
TRBV6-2/TRBV6-3	few	TRBJ2-7	-	CASRLGYEQYF	TGTGCCAGCAGACTAGGTTACGAGCAGTACTTC
TRBV7-3	few	TRBJ2-3	-	CASSLNYHTDTQYF	TGTGCCAGCAGCTTGAACTACCACACAGATACGCAGTATTTT
TRBV5-1	-	TRBJ2-7	TRBD1	CASSLVQGGEYEQYF	TGCGCCAGCAGCTTGGTACAGGGGGGAGAATACGAGCAGTACTTC
TRBV19	-	TRBJ2-1	-	CASSSARGNEQFF	TGTGCCAGTAGTTCCGCCCGCGGGAATGAGCAGTTCTTC
TRBV20-1	many	TRBJ2-5	-	CSGGTFETQYF	TGCAGTGGGGGGACATTTGAGACCCAGTACTTC
TRBV29-1	-	TRBJ2-2	-	CSVRFSTGELFF	TGCAGCGTCCGGTTCTCCACCGGGGAGCTGTTTTTT
TRBV20-1	many	TRBJ2-1	-	CSASPLRPTNEQFF	TGCAGTGCTTCACCTCTCAGACCCACCAATGAGCAGTTCTTC
TRBV20-1	-	TRBJ1-1	-	CSARRGGQGTEAFF	TGCAGTGCTCGCCGTGGGGGGCAAGGGACTGAAGCTTTCTTT
TRBV6-1	many	TRBJ1-5	TRBD1	CASSRTSGGGQPQHF	TGTGCCAGCAGTCGAACCTCAGGGGGCGGTCAGCCCCAGCATTTT
TRBV6-1	-	TRBJ2-7	-	CASRQRILSYEQYF	TGTGCCAGCAGGCAAAGGATCCTCTCCTACGAGCAGTACTTC
TRBV5-6	few	TRBJ2-7	TRBD1	CASSSADRDEQYF	TGTGCCAGCAGCTCTGCGGACAGGGACGAGCAGTACTTC
TRBV11-2	-	TRBJ2-5	-	CASSLGSAGSLGVETQYF	TGTGCCAGCAGCTTAGGGTCCGCGGGAAGCCTCGGGGTAGAGACCCAGTACTTC
TRBV5-6	few	TRBJ2-5	-	CASRRGGIQETQYF	TGTGCCAGCAGACGAGGGGGGATCCAAGAGACCCAGTACTTC
TRBV4-3	few	TRBJ2-5	-	CASSQGLRQVQETQYF	TGCGCCAGCAGCCAAGGTCTAAGACAGGTACAAGAGACCCAGTACTTC
TRBV7-6	few	TRBJ2-7	-	CASSLAWGYEQYF	TGTGCCAGCAGCTTAGCGTGGGGCTACGAGCAGTACTTC
TRBV28	-	TRBJ2-6	TRBD1	CASGQGALGANVLTF	TGTGCCAGCGGACAGGGGGCGCTAGGGGCCAACGTCCTGACTTTC
TRBV15	-	TRBJ2-7	TRBD2	CATSRDQGLAGIIEQYF	TGTGCCACCAGCAGAGATCAAGGACTAGCGGGAATTATCGAGCAGTACTTC
TRBV14	-	TRBJ2-1	TRBD2	CASSPRLAGTVPSYNEQFF	TGTGCCAGCAGCCCCCGACTAGCGGGGACGGTACCCTCCTACAATGAGCAGTTCTTC
TRBV7-9	many	TRBJ2-7	-	CASSSGRERAYEQYF	TGTGCCAGCAGTTCCGGACGGGAAAGGGCCTACGAGCAGTACTTC
TRBV7-2	few	TRBJ2-1	-	CASSLDRLGGDEQFF	TGTGCCAGCAGCTTAGATAGATTAGGAGGGGATGAGCAGTTCTTC
TRBV27	few	TRBJ2-1	TRBD1	CASSLFSGGNSYNEQFF	TGTGCCAGCAGTTTATTCTCAGGGGGTAACTCCTACAATGAGCAGTTCTTC
TRBV28	-	TRBJ1-3	TRBD1	CASRRQGFTGNTIYF	TGTGCCAGCAGAAGACAGGGATTCACTGGAAACACCATATATTTT
TRBV6-1	few	TRBJ2-2	-	CASTRRNTGELFF	TGTGCCAGCACGCGCCGGAACACCGGGGAGCTGTTTTTT
TRBV9	-	TRBJ1-1	-	CASSPQRQIHAEAFF	TGTGCCAGCAGCCCCCAGAGGCAGATACACGCTGAAGCTTTCTTT
TRBV21-1	few	TRBJ2-7	-	CASSKEKGEAYSYEQYF	TGTGCCAGCAGCAAAGAAAAAGGAGAGGCCTACTCCTACGAGCAGTACTTC
TRBV12-3/TRBV12-4	-	TRBJ2-3	TRBD2	CASSRTSGPQRYF	TGTGCCAGCAGTAGGACTAGCGGGCCCCAGAGGTATTTT
TRBV20-1	-	TRBJ2-7	-	CSAAGTYEQYF	TGCAGTGCGGCCGGAACCTACGAGCAGTACTTC
TRBV7-9	-	TRBJ2-3	-	CASSLTHLTDTQYF	TGTGCCAGCAGCTTGACTCACCTCACAGATACGCAGTATTTT
TRBV7-9	-	TRBJ1-1	-	CASSLSAQGGEAFF	TGTGCCAGCAGCTTATCGGCGCAGGGAGGTGAAGCTTTCTTT
TRBV29-1	many	TRBJ1-2	-	CSGSELPNYGYTF	TGCAGCGGGAGCGAGTTACCAAACTATGGCTACACCTTC
TRBV6-2/TRBV6-3	-	TRBJ1-5	-	CASRNHWGASGQPQHF	TGTGCCAGCCGAAATCATTGGGGGGCAAGTGGACAGCCCCAGCATTTT
TRBV20-1	-	TRBJ2-5	-	CSAGRPGTQYF	TGCAGTGCTGGCCGTCCGGGGACCCAGTACTTC
TRBV24-1	-	TRBJ2-1	TRBD2	CATMRLAGGLLEQFF	TGTGCCACCATGAGGCTAGCGGGAGGGTTACTGGAGCAGTTCTTC
TRBV6-5	few	TRBJ2-7	TRBD1	CASSYDRVVEQYF	TGTGCCAGCAGTTACGACAGGGTAGTTGAGCAGTACTTC
TRBV5-6	-	TRBJ1-1	-	CASSLVNSGAFF	TGTGCCAGCAGCTTGGTAAATTCGGGAGCTTTCTTT
TRBV12-3/TRBV12-4	once	TRBJ1-1	TRBD1	CASIPSRTGHTEAFF	TGTGCCAGCATTCCCAGCCGGACAGGGCACACTGAAGCTTTCTTT
TRBV20-1	-	TRBJ2-7	TRBD1	CSARQPGQAKPGQYF	TGCAGTGCTAGACAACCGGGACAGGCTAAACCGGGGCAGTACTTC
TRBV29-1	-	TRBJ2-3	-	CSVLLVDTQYF	TGCAGCGTCCTCCTGGTAGATACGCAGTATTTT
TRBV9	few	TRBJ1-5	TRBD1	CASSPTGANQPQHF	TGTGCCAGCAGCCCTACAGGGGCCAATCAGCCCCAGCATTTT
TRBV2	once	TRBJ1-1	TRBD1	CASMSGDRGYFTEAFF	TGTGCCAGCATGAGTGGGGACAGGGGTTATTTTACTGAAGCTTTCTTT
TRBV2	-	TRBJ2-1	-	CASSGGQGVGNEQFF	TGTGCCAGCAGTGGGGGCCAGGGCGTCGGCAATGAGCAGTTCTTC
TRBV6-5	few	TRBJ1-5	-	CASSYSEGLNQPQHF	TGTGCCAGCAGTTACTCGGAGGGGTTAAATCAGCCCCAGCATTTT
TRBV10-3	few	TRBJ2-3	TRBD2	CAISESVTSRTQYF	TGTGCCATCAGTGAGTCGGTGACTAGCCGTACGCAGTATTTT
TRBV12-3/TRBV12-4	many	TRBJ1-2	TRBD1	CASRRQGGYGYTF	TGTGCCAGCAGGAGACAGGGTGGTTATGGCTACACCTTC
TRBV5-5	many	TRBJ2-5	TRBD1	CASSPGGGETQYF	TGTGCCAGCAGCCCAGGGGGCGGAGAGACCCAGTACTTC
TRBV6-2/TRBV6-3	-	TRBJ2-7	-	CASSRTLEAPSYEQYF	TGTGCCAGCAGTCGGACCCTGGAAGCTCCATCCTACGAGCAGTACTTC
TRBV12-3/TRBV12-4	many	TRBJ2-1	TRBD2	CASSSTSGGYNEQFF	TGTGCCAGCAGTTCGACTAGCGGGGGCTACAATGAGCAGTTCTTC
TRBV7-3	-	TRBJ2-1	-	CASSLGDTPYNEQFF	TGTGCCAGCAGCTTAGGGGACACGCCCTACAATGAGCAGTTCTTC
TRBV4-3	-	TRBJ2-7	-	CASSQDLDNSYEQYF	TGCGCCAGCAGCCAAGATCTCGATAACTCCTACGAGCAGTACTTC
TRBV6-1	-	TRBJ2-7	TRBD1	CASRTVGDRAYEQYF	TGTGCCAGTAGAACTGTAGGGGACAGGGCCTACGAGCAGTACTTC
TRBV4-3	-	TRBJ2-1	-	CASSQVGRNSYNEQFF	TGCGCCAGCAGCCAAGTGGGGAGGAACAGCTACAATGAGCAGTTCTTC
TRBV29-1	many	TRBJ2-1	-	CSVEFWQNEQFF	TGCAGCGTTGAATTTTGGCAGAATGAGCAGTTCTTC
TRBV20-1	-	TRBJ2-1	-	CSASLVEQFF	TGCAGTGCGAGTTTAGTTGAGCAGTTCTTC
TRBV10-3	many	TRBJ2-5	-	CAIRPGLQETQYF	TGTGCCATCAGGCCGGGACTCCAAGAGACCCAGTACTTC
TRBV11-2	few	TRBJ2-6	-	CASSLTVSSGANVLTF	TGTGCCAGCAGCTTGACGGTATCCTCTGGGGCCAACGTCCTGACTTTC